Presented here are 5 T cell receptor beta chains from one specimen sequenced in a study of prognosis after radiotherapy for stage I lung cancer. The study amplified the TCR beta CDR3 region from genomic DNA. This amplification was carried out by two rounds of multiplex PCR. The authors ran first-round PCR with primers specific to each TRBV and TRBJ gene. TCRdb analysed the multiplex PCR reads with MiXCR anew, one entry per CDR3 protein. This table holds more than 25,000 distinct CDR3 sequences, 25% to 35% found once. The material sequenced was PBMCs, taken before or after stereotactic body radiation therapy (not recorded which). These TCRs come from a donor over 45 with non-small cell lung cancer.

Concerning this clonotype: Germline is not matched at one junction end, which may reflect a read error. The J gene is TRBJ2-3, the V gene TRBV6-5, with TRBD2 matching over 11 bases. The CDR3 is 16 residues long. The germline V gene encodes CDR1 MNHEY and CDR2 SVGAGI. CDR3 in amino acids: CVSSLLAGVGADTQYF. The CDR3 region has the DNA TGTGTCAGCAGCCTACTAGCGGGAGTGGGGGCAGATACGCAGTATTTT.

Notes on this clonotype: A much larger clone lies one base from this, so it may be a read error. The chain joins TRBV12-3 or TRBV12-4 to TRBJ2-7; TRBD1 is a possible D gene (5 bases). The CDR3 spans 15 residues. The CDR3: CASTPDSQGSYERYF. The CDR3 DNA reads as TGTGCCAGTACGCCCGACTCCCAGGGCTCCTACGAGCGGTACTTC.

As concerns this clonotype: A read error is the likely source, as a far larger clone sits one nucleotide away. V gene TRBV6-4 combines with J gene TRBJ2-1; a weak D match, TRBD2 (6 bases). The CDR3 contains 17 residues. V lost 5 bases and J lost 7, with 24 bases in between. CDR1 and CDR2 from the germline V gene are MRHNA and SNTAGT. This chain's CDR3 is CASSYFRTIGIHNEQFF. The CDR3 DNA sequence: TGTGCCAGCAGTTACTTTCGGACTATCGGGATTCATAATGAGCAGTTCTTC.

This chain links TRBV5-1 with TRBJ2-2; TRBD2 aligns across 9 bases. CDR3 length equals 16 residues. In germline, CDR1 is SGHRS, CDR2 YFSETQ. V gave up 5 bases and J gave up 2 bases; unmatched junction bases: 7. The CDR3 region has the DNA TGCGCCAGCAGAAAAGGACTAGCGCGAAACACCGGGGAGCTGTTTTTT. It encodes CASRKGLARNTGELFF.

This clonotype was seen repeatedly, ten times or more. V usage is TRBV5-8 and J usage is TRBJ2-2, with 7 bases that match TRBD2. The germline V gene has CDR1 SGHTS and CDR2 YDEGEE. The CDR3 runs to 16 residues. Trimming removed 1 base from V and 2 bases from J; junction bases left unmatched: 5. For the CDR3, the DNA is TGTGCCAGCAGCTTGTTGGGGGGGATAAACACCGGGGAGCTGTTTTTT. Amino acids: CASSLLGGINTGELFF.